This T cell receptor beta chain originates from a study of T cell responses to AZD1222 COVID-19 vaccine. Regarding the study as a whole: Seropositive at baseline were only a handful of AZD1222 recipients. Following two doses of AZD1222, Spike-specific TCR breadth and depth rose.

Looked up from germline, CDR1 is LNHDA and CDR2 is SQIVND (reference sequence). Trimming at V came to 5 bases and at J to 2 bases, leaving 8 bases not matched to a gene. This CDR3 region has 16 residues. Some clones are missing from TCRdb's copy, which holds only in-frame ones; the method was immunoSEQ multiplex PCR. This repertoire shows over 100,000 clones, roughly 84% found once; its top ten account for roughly 10%. A few counts support this clone. Its antigen is unidentified. The receptor was isolated from an adult in good health. The chain employs TRBV19 and TRBJ1-4; 7 bases map to TRBD1. Sequenced material: peripheral blood, taken on day 0 of AZD1222 vaccination. The CDR3 DNA reads as TGTGCCAGTAGTGATTACGTACAGGGGACTAATGAAAAACTGTTTTTT. This translates into CASSDYVQGTNEKLFF.